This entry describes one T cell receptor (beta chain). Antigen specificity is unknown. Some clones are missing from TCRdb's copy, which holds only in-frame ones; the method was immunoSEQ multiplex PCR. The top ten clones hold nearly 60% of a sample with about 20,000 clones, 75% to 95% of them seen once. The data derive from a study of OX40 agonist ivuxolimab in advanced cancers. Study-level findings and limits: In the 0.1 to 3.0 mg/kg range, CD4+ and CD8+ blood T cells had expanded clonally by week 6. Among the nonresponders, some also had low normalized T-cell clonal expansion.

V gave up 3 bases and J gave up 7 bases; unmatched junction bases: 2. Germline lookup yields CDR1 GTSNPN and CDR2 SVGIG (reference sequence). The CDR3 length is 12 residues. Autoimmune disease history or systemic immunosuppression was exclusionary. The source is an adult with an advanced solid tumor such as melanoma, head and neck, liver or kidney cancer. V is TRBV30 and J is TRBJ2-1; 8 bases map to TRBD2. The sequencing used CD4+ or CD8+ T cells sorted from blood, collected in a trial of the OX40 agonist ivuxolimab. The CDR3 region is CAWSLAGNEQFF. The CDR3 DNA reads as TGTGCCTGGAGCCTAGCGGGTAATGAGCAGTTCTTC.